The 15 T cell receptor beta chains below were found in one sample sequenced in a study of regulatory T cells in long-lasting Graves disease. Time point denoted: newly diagnosed GD, antithyroid drugs for less than 3 months. RNA from PBMCs was the source of the TCR library. Arm-PCR of CDR3 regions and iRepertoire HTBI primers were the basis on which TCR beta libraries were built. A single record per CDR3 protein comes from TCRdb applying MiXCR to the multiplex PCR reads. The table lists a few hundred thousand distinct CDR3 sequences, roughly 12% of them singletons. The data were also submitted as part of a second study, on T cells in Graves' hyperthyroidism and ophthalmopathy.

This specimen was peripheral blood mononuclear cells (PBMCs), taken at new diagnosis, from a patient treated with antithyroid drugs. All receptors derive from a man in his thirties or forties with Graves disease.

There are many counts of this clonotype. V gene TRBV20-1 combines with J gene TRBJ2-7; D remains ambiguous. Trimming stripped 6 bases from V and 2 bases from J, with 11 bases between. This CDR3 is built from 12 residues. Per germline, CDR1 DFQATT and CDR2 SNEGSKA (reference sequence). CDR3 nucleotides: TGCAGTGCCGAAGACGGTCCCTACGAGCAGTACTTC. This encodes CSAEDGPYEQYF.

This clonotype was picked up many times. The V gene is TRBV6-1, the J gene TRBJ2-7; 12 bases match TRBD2. Germline V gene lookup returns CDR1 MNHNS and CDR2 SASEGT. The CDR3 runs 17 residues. J was trimmed by 6 bases and V by 6 bases; bases with no gene match: 15. For the CDR3, the DNA is TGTGCCAGCAGCGACACTAGCGGGAGGCATTCGCATGGCGAGCAGTACTTC. As protein: CASSDTSGRHSHGEQYF.

This clonotype was picked up many times. This rearrangement joins TRBV28 to TRBJ2-7; weak D call: TRBD1 (6 bases). Trimming cost V 10 bases and J 1 base, with 11 bases left between them. Germline V lookup: CDR1 MDHEN, CDR2 SYDVKM. The CDR3 contains 12 residues. The CDR3 DNA follows: TGTGCCATCACAGGGTTGTCCTACGAGCAGTACTTC. Encoded protein: CAITGLSYEQYF.

V usage is TRBV7-2 and J usage is TRBJ2-5; the match to TRBD1 covers 9 bases. The CDR3 has 14 amino acids. V lost 4 bases, J lost 3 bases, and 3 bases stayed unmatched. Germline CDR1 is SGHTA and CDR2 is FQGNSA. CDR3 amino acids: CASSSRDREETQYF. The CDR3 DNA follows: TGTGCCAGCAGCTCCCGGGACAGGGAAGAGACCCAGTACTTC. Supplemented by reference TRBV7-2 and TRBJ2-5, the full variable domain reads GAGVSQSPSNKVTEKGKDVELRCDPISGHTALYWYRQSLGQGLEFLIYFQGNSAPDKSGLPSDRFSAERTGGSVSTLTIQRTQQEDSAVYLCASSSRDREETQYFGPGTRLLVL.

This rearrangement joins TRBV5-6 to TRBJ1-1, with TRBD1 identical over 7 bases. V was clipped by 2 bases and J by 3 bases; unmatched bases: 7. The CDR3 covers 15 residues. CDR1 is SGHDT and CDR2 is YYEEEE in the germline V gene. The CDR3: CASSFSGGTDTEAFF. DNA of the CDR3: TGTGCCAGCAGCTTTTCAGGGGGGACTGACACTGAAGCTTTCTTT.

In this sample, this clonotype turned up many times. V usage is TRBV20-1 and J usage is TRBJ2-7, with unresolved D. The CDR3 is made up of 16 amino acids. Per germline, CDR1 DFQATT and CDR2 SNEGSKA (reference sequence). V was clipped by 0 bases and J by 0 bases, with 15 bases between them. CDR3 sequence (DNA): TGCAGTGCTAGAGATTCTATGAGCGCGTTCTCCTACGAGCAGTACTTC. This sequence encodes CSARDSMSAFSYEQYF.

This clonotype was seen repeatedly, ten times or more. This chain uses TRBV20-1 with TRBJ2-5; 7 bases line up with TRBD2. Germline CDR1 DFQATT, CDR2 SNEGSKA (reference sequence). Unmatched junction bases numbered 15, after V lost 3 bases and J lost 5 bases. This CDR3 region has 16 residues. The DNA of the CDR3 is TGCAGTGCTAGGGGGTCTAGCGGACCCCCTGGGGAGACCCAGTACTTC. Residues: CSARGSSGPPGETQYF.

This clonotype was picked up many times. This chain links TRBV20-1 with TRBJ2-5; 11 bases match TRBD2. CDR3 length equals 17 residues. V was clipped by 0 bases and J by 6 bases; unmatched bases: 12. CDR1 is DFQATT, CDR2 SNEGSKA, per germline (reference sequence). The CDR3 DNA reads as TGCAGTGCTAGAGAAGGAATAGCGGGAGGGTTTGGGAAGACCCAGTACTTC. Its translation is CSAREGIAGGFGKTQYF.

This clonotype was detected many times. V gene TRBV20-1 combines with J gene TRBJ2-6; TRBD2 might be the D (5 bases). The germline V gene encodes CDR1 DFQATT and CDR2 SNEGSKA (reference sequence). V was pared by 2 bases and J by 0 bases, with 17 bases between. This CDR3 spans 18 amino acids. CDR3 region: CSARNGRLEHSGANVLTF. In DNA form, the CDR3 reads TGCAGTGCTAGAAATGGGAGACTGGAACACTCTGGGGCCAACGTCCTGACTTTC.

In this sample, this clonotype turned up many times. V usage is TRBV19 and J usage is TRBJ2-7; no definite D call. Germline loops: CDR1 LNHDA, CDR2 SQIVND (reference sequence). V lost 8 bases and J lost 6, with 5 bases in between. The CDR3 totals 9 residues. The CDR3 reads CASASEQYF. The CDR3 nucleotides read TGTGCCAGTGCTTCCGAGCAGTACTTC.

V gene TRBV7-2 combines with J gene TRBJ2-3; 9 bases line up with TRBD2. The CDR3 is made up of 14 amino acids. V trimming: 6 bases; J trimming: 4 bases; junction bases outside the gene matches: 5. Per the germline V gene, CDR1 is SGHTA and CDR2 is FQGNSA. CDR3: CASRFGLASDTQYF. The CDR3 DNA sequence: TGTGCCAGCAGGTTTGGACTAGCGTCAGATACGCAGTATTTT.

V gene TRBV10-2 combines with J gene TRBJ1-6, with D perhaps TRBD1 (6 bases). This CDR3 spans 17 amino acids. Trimming shortened V by 6 bases and J by 4 bases, and 19 bases separated the two germline ends. Germline assignment: CDR1 WSHSY and CDR2 SAAADI. CDR3 coding DNA: TGCGCCAGCAGGGCCACAGGGAGGGAATTGTATAATTCACCCCTCCACTTT. Protein sequence: CASRATGRELYNSPLHF.

Many counts were recorded for this clonotype. The rearrangement joins TRBV27 to TRBJ2-7; a possible D gene is TRBD1 (5 bases). The CDR3 is 14 amino acids. V was pared by 2 bases and J by 7 bases, with 15 bases between. From germline, CDR1 is MNHEY and CDR2 SMNVEV (reference sequence). For the CDR3, the DNA is TGTGCCAGCAGTTTAAGGTTTGCAGGGTGGGAGCAGTACTTC. Its translation is CASSLRFAGWEQYF.

This clonotype showed up many times. The chain recombines TRBV30 with TRBJ2-1; 9 bases are a match to TRBD2. Unmatched junction bases numbered 4, after V lost 4 bases and J lost 6 bases. The CDR3 totals 13 residues. Germline V lookup: CDR1 GTSNPN, CDR2 SVGIG (reference sequence). CDR3 bases: TGTGCCTGGACCAAGGGACTAGCCAATGAGCAGTTCTTC. This sequence encodes CAWTKGLANEQFF.

The rearrangement links TRBV7-8 to TRBJ1-4; 7 bases map to TRBD1. Per the germline V gene, CDR1 is SGHVS and CDR2 is FQNEAQ. Trimming removed 5 bases from V and 8 bases from J; junction bases left unmatched: 11. The CDR3 has 15 amino acids. The CDR3 nucleotides are TGTGCCAGCAGCGGGCTGGGAGGGGGCGGAGAAAAACTGTTTTTT. Translation: CASSGLGGGGEKLFF.